The 10 T cell receptor beta chains given below trace back to one sample, sequenced in a study of response to subunit inactivated influenza vaccine. TCRdb recomputed calls from the RT-PCR reads with MiXCR, one row per CDR3 protein. The data show hundreds of thousands of distinct CDR3 sequences, 14% seen once. The starting material was PBMCs from blood, obtained around 15 days before vaccination. All receptors derive from a man aged 45 to 65 who received an inactivated influenza vaccine.

This clonotype showed up many times. The V and J genes are TRBV27 and TRBJ1-4, with D hard to call. The CDR3 loop spans 14 amino acids. The V end was cut by 1 base, the J end by 0 bases, with 3 bases between. Germline assignment: CDR1 MNHEY and CDR2 SMNVEV (reference sequence). CDR3 sequence: CASSLYATNEKLFF. CDR3 DNA sequence: TGTGCCAGCAGTTTATATGCAACTAATGAAAAACTGTTTTTT.

V is TRBV4-3 and J is TRBJ2-1; 8 bases align to TRBD2. The length of the CDR3 is 18 residues. In germline, CDR1 is LGHNA, CDR2 YSLEER. V lost 0 bases and J lost 7; bases outside the gene matches: 14. CDR3 DNA sequence: TGCGCCAGCAGCCAAGACCCTCCTGGAGCGGGAGTTAGGAATGAGCAGTTCTTC. This encodes CASSQDPPGAGVRNEQFF.

This clonotype was found a few times. The rearrangement uses TRBV6-2 or TRBV6-3 and TRBJ2-7; D perhaps matches TRBD2 (6 bases). V was pared by 0 bases and J by 3 bases, with 27 bases between. Germline V lookup: CDR1 MNHEY, CDR2 SVGEGT. There are 20 residues in the CDR3. CDR3 sequence reads: CASSYSTLVGGTKSDYEQYF. CDR3 nucleotides: TGTGCCAGCAGTTACTCGACACTGGTAGGAGGGACCAAAAGCGACTACGAGCAGTACTTC.

The chain joins TRBV6-1 to TRBJ2-1; the match to TRBD2 covers 9 bases. This CDR3 contains 14 residues. V shed 7 bases, J shed 5 bases, and the junction held 6 bases outside the gene matches. Germline loops: CDR1 MNHNS, CDR2 SASEGT. CDR3 in DNA: TGTGCCAGCACCCCGCTAGCGGGAAACAATGAGCAGTTCTTC. Amino acids: CASTPLAGNNEQFF.

This clonotype showed up many times. This chain joins TRBV9 and TRBJ2-3; D unresolved. The V end was cut by 4 bases, the J end by 2 bases, with 11 bases between. Per the germline V gene, CDR1 is SGDLS and CDR2 is YYNGEE. The CDR3 sequence is 14 residues long. CDR3 sequence reads: CASSSDSHTDTQYF. Here the CDR3 DNA reads TGTGCCAGCAGCTCCGATAGTCACACAGATACGCAGTATTTT.

This clonotype showed up just a few times. The chain employs TRBV24-1 and TRBJ2-2; TRBD2 aligns across 8 bases. V shed 3 bases, J shed 3 bases, and the junction held 5 bases outside the gene matches. Germline CDR1 reads KGHDR; CDR2 reads SFDVKD. CDR3 length equals 16 residues. CDR3 DNA: TGTGCCACCAGTGATCCCCGGGAGGGTTACACCGGGGAGCTGTTTTTT. Translated, it gives CATSDPREGYTGELFF.

J is TRBJ2-5 and V is TRBV12-3 or TRBV12-4; D perhaps matches TRBD1 (6 bases). CDR3 length: 14 amino acids. Trimming left V 6 bases short and J 0 bases short, with 11 bases between. CDR3 DNA: TGTGCCAGCAGGGAAACAGGGTACCAAGAGACCCAGTACTTC. Its translation is CASRETGYQETQYF.

The genes are TRBV3-1 and TRBJ2-3; D uncertain. V was clipped by 2 bases and J by 12 bases, with 18 bases between them. The CDR3 length is 14 residues. Germline values: CDR1 LGHDT, CDR2 YNNKEL (reference sequence). The CDR3 reads CASSQMYGEDQQYF. The CDR3 nucleotides read TGTGCCAGCAGCCAAATGTATGGAGAGGACCAACAGTATTTT.

In this sample, this clonotype turned up a few times. V is TRBV15 and J is TRBJ2-1, with 7 bases matching TRBD2. The germline gives CDR1 LNHNV, CDR2 YYDKDF (reference sequence). The V segment lost 3 bases and the J segment 13 bases; nucleotides outside the gene matches: 9. This CDR3 spans 13 amino acids. Written as DNA, the CDR3 is TGTGCCACCAGCAGCTCCCCAAGCGGGACTCAGTTCTTC. It codes for CATSSSPSGTQFF. The whole variable domain, remainder taken from reference TRBV15 and TRBJ2-1, is DAMVIQNPRYQVTQFGKPVTLSCSQTLNHNVMYWYQQKSSQAPKLLFHYYDKDFNNEADTPDNFQSRRPNTSFCFLDIRSPGLGDTAMYLCATSSSPSGTQFFGPGTRLTVL.

The rearrangement uses TRBV4-1 and TRBJ2-4; D gene uncertain. CDR1 and CDR2 (germline): MGHRA, YSYEKL. Between the trimmed V and J ends, which lost 2 bases and 0 bases, there was a span of 8 bases. CDR3 length equals 15 residues. CDR3: CASSQLQIAKNIQYF. The CDR3 DNA reads as TGCGCCAGCAGCCAACTACAGATAGCCAAAAACATTCAGTACTTC.